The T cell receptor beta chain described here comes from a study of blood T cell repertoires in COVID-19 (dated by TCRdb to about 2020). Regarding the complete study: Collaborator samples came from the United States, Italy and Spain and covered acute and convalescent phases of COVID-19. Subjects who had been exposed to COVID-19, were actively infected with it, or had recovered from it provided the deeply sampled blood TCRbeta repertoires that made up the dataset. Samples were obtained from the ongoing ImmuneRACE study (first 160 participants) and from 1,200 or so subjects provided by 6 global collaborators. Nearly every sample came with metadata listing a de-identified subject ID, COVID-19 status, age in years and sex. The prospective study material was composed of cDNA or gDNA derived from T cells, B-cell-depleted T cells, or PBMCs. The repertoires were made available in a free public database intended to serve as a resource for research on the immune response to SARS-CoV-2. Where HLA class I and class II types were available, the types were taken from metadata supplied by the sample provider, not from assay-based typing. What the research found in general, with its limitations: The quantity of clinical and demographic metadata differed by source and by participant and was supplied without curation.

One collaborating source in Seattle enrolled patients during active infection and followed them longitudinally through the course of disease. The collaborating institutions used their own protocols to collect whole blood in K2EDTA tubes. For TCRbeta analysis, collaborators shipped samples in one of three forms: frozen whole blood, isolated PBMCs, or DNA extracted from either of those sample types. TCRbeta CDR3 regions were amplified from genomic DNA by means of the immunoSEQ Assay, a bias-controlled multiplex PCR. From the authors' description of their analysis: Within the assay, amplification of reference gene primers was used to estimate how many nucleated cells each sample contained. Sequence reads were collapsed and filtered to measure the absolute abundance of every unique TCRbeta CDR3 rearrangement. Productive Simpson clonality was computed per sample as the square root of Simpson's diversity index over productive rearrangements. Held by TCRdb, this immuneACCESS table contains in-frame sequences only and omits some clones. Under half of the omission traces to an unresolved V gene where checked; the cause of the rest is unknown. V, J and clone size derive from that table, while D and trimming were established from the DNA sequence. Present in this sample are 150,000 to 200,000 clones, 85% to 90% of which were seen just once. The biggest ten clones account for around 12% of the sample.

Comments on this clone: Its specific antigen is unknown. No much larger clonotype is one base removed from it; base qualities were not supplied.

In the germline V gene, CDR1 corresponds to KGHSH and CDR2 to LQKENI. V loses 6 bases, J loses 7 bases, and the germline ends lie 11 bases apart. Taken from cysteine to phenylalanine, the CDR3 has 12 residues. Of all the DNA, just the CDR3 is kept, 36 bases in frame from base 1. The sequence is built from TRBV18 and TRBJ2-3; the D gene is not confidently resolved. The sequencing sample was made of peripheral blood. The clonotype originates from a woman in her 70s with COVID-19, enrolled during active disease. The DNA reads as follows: TGTGCCAGCTCTGGTTCCGCGAATACGCAGTATTTT. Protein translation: CASSGSANTQYF.